Listed below are T cell receptor beta chains from one sample, sequenced in a study of cytomegalovirus exposure and HLA in healthy donors. Sequencing used immunoSEQ multiplex PCR; TCRdb keeps in-frame clones, though not all of them. The table has 90,000 to 120,000 clones, about 79% seen once; the top ten hold approximately 1.2%. The sample taken for sequencing was PBMCs. The receptors were sampled from a woman aged 18-29 years in good health and CMV-seronegative. The CDR3 runs from the conserved cysteine through the conserved F or W. The D gene is left open where the match is weak. Size is omitted from some rows. Given values are once, few, many or a class for expanded clones.

v_gene	abundance	j_gene	d_gene	CDR3nt	CDR3aa
TRBV7-3	NA	TRBJ2-3	NA	TGTGCCAGCAGCCGGCGGGGAGACCGCACAGATACGCAGTATTTT	CASSRRGDRTDTQYF
TRBV2	once	TRBJ1-5	NA	TGTGCCAGCAGCGAGAAATCTAGCAATCAGCCCCAGCATTTT	CASSEKSSNQPQHF
TRBV5-1	few	TRBJ1-1	NA	TGCGCCAGCAGCTTAGACCCCGGAGGAGGGATGAACACTGAAGCTTTCTTT	CASSLDPGGGMNTEAFF
TRBV18	once	TRBJ2-5	NA	TGTGCCAGCTCACCCTACTCCGGACAACAAGAGACCCAGTACTTC	CASSPYSGQQETQYF
TRBV7-2	few	TRBJ2-7	NA	TGTGCCAGCAGCTTACTCTTGACTCATGAGCAGTACTTC	CASSLLLTHEQYF
TRBV9	NA	TRBJ2-3	NA	TGTGCCAGCAGCGCAAGGACAGAAGGCACAGATACGCAGTATTTT	CASSARTEGTDTQYF
TRBV4-3	NA	TRBJ2-7	TRBD2	TGCGCCAGCAGCCTTATAGCGGGAGGGACCTACGAGCAGTACTTC	CASSLIAGGTYEQYF
TRBV9	NA	TRBJ2-3	TRBD2	TGTGCCAGCAGCGAGGGGACCCCGGGACTAGCGGGACTCAATACGCAGTATTTT	CASSEGTPGLAGLNTQYF
TRBV5-5	NA	TRBJ1-3	NA	TGTGCCAGCAGCTTGAACAGAAACGGAAACACCATATATTTT	CASSLNRNGNTIYF
TRBV2	NA	TRBJ1-2	NA	TGTGCCAGCAGTGAGGTCCGGGAGAACTATGGCTACACCTTC	CASSEVRENYGYTF
TRBV27	NA	TRBJ1-5	NA	TGTGCCAGCAGTCTCGGGACACAACCTAATCAGCCCCAGCATTTT	CASSLGTQPNQPQHF
TRBV5-5	NA	TRBJ2-5	NA	TGTGCCAGCAGCTTGGTTCAGGGGAATCAAGAGACCCAGTACTTC	CASSLVQGNQETQYF
TRBV7-9	NA	TRBJ2-1	NA	TGTGCCAGCAGCCACCTACTAGAAAAACCGGACAATGAGCAGTTCTTC	CASSHLLEKPDNEQFF
TRBV11-2	NA	TRBJ2-6	NA	TGTGCCAGCAGCTTAGCCGCGGGCTCTGGGGCCAACGTCCTGACTTTC	CASSLAAGSGANVLTF
TRBV27	few	TRBJ2-7	TRBD2	TGTGCCAGCAGTTCTTCCCTAGCGGGGGGGTGGTACTTC	CASSSSLAGGWYF
TRBV9	NA	TRBJ2-7	TRBD1	TGTGCCAGCAGCGCCGAGACAGGGCCCCTCGAGCAGTACTTC	CASSAETGPLEQYF
TRBV7-2	NA	TRBJ2-5	NA	TGTGCCAGCAGCTTGGGAGCAAGGGAGACCCAGTACTTC	CASSLGARETQYF
TRBV6-6	once	TRBJ1-5	TRBD1	TGTGCCAGCAGTTACCGCAAAAAGGGGGCAGGGCAGCCCCAGCATTTT	CASSYRKKGAGQPQHF
TRBV6-5	NA	TRBJ1-4	NA	TGTGCCAGCAGTTATTTGTCTACGCCTAATGAAAAACTGTTTTTT	CASSYLSTPNEKLFF
TRBV2	NA	TRBJ2-2	NA	TGTGCCAGCACGAAGCCAAGAGTTCGCGGGGAGCTGTTTTTT	CASTKPRVRGELFF
TRBV29-1	NA	TRBJ2-7	TRBD1	TGCAGCGTTGCCCGAGGGATGGGACAGGGGGCATTCTACGAGCAGTACTTC	CSVARGMGQGAFYEQYF
TRBV9	NA	TRBJ1-4	NA	TGTGCCAGCAGCGTAGGCCAGGGTCACGAAAAACTGTTTTTT	CASSVGQGHEKLFF
TRBV30	NA	TRBJ2-2	TRBD1	TGTGCCTGGAGTGAAGGGGGACAGGAGACCGGGGAGCTGTTTTTT	CAWSEGGQETGELFF
TRBV11-1	NA	TRBJ2-7	NA	TGTGCCAGCAGCCGCGACAGTATCTACGAGCAGTACTTC	CASSRDSIYEQYF
TRBV6-1	NA	TRBJ2-5	NA	TGTGCCAGCAGTGAGTTGGCGGGTCAACAAGAGACCCAGTACTTC	CASSELAGQQETQYF
TRBV7-3	NA	TRBJ2-1	TRBD2	TGTGCCAGCAGCCCGGGACTAGCGGGAGTCAACGAGCAGTTCTTC	CASSPGLAGVNEQFF
TRBV2	NA	TRBJ2-7	NA	TGTGCCAGCAGTGAAGCGCGAGGGCCCGCTCCCTACGAGCAGTACTTC	CASSEARGPAPYEQYF
TRBV2	NA	TRBJ1-1	NA	TGTGCCAGCACGGCCTTTGCGGGGGGGGACACTGAAGCTTTCTTT	CASTAFAGGDTEAFF